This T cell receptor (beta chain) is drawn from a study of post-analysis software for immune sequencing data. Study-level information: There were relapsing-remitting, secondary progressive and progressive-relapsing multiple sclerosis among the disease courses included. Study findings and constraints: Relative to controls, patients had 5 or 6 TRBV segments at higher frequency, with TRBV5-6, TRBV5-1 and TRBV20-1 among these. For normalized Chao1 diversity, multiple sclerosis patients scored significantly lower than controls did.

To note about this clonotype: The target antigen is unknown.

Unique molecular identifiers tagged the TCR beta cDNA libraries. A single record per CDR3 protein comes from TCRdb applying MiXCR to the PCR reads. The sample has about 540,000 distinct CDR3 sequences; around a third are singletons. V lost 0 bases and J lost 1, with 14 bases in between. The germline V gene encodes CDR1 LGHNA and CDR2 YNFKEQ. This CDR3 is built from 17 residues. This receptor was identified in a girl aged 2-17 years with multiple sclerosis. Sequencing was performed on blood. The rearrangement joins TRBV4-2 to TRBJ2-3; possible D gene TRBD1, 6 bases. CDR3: CASSQDGRGRGTDTQYF. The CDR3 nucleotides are TGTGCCAGCAGCCAAGATGGCAGGGGACGGGGCACAGATACGCAGTATTTT.